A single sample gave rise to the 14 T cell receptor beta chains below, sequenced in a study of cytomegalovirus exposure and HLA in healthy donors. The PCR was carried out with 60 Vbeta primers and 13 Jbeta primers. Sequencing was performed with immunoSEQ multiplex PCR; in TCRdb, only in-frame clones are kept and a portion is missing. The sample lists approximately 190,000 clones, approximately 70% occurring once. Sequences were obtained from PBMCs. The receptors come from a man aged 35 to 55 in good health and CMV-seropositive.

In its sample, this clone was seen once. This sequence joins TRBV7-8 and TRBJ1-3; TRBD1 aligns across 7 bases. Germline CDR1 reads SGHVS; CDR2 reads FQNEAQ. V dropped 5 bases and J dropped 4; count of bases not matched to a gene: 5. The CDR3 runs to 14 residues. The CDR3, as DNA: TGTGCCAGCAGCCCTGAGACAGGGGGAAACACCATATATTTT. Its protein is CASSPETGGNTIYF.

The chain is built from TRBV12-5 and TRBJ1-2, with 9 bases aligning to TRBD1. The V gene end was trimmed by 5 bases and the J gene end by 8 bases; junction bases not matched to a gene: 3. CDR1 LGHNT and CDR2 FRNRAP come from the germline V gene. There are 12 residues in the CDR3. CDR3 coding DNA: TGTGCTAGTGGTAGGACAGGGGAAGGCTACACCTTC. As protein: CASGRTGEGYTF.

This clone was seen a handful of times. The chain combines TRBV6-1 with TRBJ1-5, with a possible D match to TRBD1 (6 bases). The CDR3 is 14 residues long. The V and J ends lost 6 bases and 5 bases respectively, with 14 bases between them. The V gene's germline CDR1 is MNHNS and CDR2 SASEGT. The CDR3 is CASSFEDSYQPQHF. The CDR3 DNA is TGTGCCAGCAGCTTCGAGGACAGTTATCAGCCCCAGCATTTT.

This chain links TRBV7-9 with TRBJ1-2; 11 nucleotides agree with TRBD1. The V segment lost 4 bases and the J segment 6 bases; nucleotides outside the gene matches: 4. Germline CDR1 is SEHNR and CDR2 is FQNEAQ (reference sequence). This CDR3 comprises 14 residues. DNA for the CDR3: TGTGCCAGCAGCTCGGGACAGGGGGGCCATGGCTACACCTTC. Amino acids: CASSSGQGGHGYTF.

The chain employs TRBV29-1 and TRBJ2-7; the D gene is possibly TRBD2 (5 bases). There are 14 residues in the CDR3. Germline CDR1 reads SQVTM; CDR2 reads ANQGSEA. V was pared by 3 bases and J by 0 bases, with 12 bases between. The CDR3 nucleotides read TGCAGCGTTGATCCACTAGAAGACTCCTACGAGCAGTACTTC. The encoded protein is CSVDPLEDSYEQYF.

The CDR3 region has the DNA TGTGCCAGCAGCTTACAGCAGGGAGGAAACACTGAAGCTTTCTTT. The encoded protein is CASSLQQGGNTEAFF. The V call is TRBV7-9, the J call TRBJ1-1; tentative D call: TRBD1 (5 bases). The V gene's germline CDR1 is SEHNR and CDR2 FQNEAQ (reference sequence). The germline V and J ends were trimmed by 2 bases and 2 bases, with 12 bases remaining between them. The CDR3 is made up of 15 amino acids. The full variable domain, its missing parts supplied by reference TRBV7-9 and TRBJ1-1, is DTGVSQNPRHKITKRGQNVTFRCDPISEHNRLYWYRQTLGQGPEFLTYFQNEAQLEKSRLLSDRFSAERPKGSFSTLEIQRTEQGDSAMYLCASSLQQGGNTEAFFGQGTRLTVV.

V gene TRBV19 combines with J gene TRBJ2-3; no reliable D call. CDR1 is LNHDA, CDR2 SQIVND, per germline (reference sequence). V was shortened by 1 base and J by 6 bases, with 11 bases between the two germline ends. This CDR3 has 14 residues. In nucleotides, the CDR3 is TGTGCCAGTAGTATAGCGGCGGTGCAGGATACGCAGTATTTT. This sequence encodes CASSIAAVQDTQYF.

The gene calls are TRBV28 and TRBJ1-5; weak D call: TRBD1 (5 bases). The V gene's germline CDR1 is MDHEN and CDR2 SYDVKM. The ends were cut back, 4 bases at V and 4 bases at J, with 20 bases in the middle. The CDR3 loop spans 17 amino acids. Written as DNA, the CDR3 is TGTGCCAGCAGTTCGATATGGGCAGGGCGAAGGAATCAGCCCCAGCATTTT. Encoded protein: CASSSIWAGRRNQPQHF.

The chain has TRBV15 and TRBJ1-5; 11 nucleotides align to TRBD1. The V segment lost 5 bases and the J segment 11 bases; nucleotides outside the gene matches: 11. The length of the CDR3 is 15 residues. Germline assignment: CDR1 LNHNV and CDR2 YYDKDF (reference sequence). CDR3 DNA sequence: TGTGCCACCAGCCCGGGACAGGGGGTAGGCTCGTCCCAGCATTTT. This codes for CATSPGQGVGSSQHF.

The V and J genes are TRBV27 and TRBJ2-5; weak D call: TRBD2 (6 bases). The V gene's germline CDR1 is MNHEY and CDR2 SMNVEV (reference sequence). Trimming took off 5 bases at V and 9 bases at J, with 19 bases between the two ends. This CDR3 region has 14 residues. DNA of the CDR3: TGTGCCAGCAGTCCCCTCGGGGCGGGGACCCCCCAGTACTTC. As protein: CASSPLGAGTPQYF.

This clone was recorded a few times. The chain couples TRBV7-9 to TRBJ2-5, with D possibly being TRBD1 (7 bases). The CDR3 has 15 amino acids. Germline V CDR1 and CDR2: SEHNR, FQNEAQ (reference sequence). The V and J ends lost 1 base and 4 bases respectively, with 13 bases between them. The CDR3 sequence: CASSLVGGDRETQYF. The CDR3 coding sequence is TGTGCCAGCAGCTTAGTTGGCGGGGACAGAGAGACCCAGTACTTC. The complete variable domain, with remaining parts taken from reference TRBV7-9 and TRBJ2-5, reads DTGVSQNPRHKITKRGQNVTFRCDPISEHNRLYWYRQTLGQGPEFLTYFQNEAQLEKSRLLSDRFSAERPKGSFSTLEIQRTEQGDSAMYLCASSLVGGDRETQYFGPGTRLLVL.

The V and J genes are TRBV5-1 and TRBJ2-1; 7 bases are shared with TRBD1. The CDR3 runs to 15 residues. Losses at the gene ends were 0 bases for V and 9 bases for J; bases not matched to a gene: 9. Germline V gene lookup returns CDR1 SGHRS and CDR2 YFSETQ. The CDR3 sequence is CASSLVQNRGSEQFF. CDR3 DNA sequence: TGCGCCAGCAGCTTGGTGCAGAACAGGGGATCTGAGCAGTTCTTC.

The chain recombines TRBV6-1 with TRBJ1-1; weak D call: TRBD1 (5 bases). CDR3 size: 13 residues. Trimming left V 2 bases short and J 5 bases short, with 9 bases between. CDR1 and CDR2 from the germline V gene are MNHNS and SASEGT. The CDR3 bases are TGTGCCAGCAGTGAATTAAGGGGAACTGAAGCTTTCTTT. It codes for CASSELRGTEAFF.

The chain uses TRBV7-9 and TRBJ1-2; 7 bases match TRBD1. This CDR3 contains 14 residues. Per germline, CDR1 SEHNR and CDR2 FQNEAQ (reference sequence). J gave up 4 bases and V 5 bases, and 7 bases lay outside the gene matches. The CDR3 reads CASSPGTDLYGYTF. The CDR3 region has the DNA TGTGCCAGCAGCCCCGGGACAGACCTCTATGGCTACACCTTC.